This T cell receptor beta chain was observed in a study of T cells in Graves' hyperthyroidism and ophthalmopathy. Regarding the study as a whole: A 13 V-J signature model discriminated ophthalmopathy versus stable hyperthyroidism.

Turning to this clonotype: Its antigen remains unidentified.

RNA transcripts served as the template for amplifying TCR beta CDR3 regions. The TCR CDR3 was amplified in a first-round RT-PCR using the HTBI primer set. TCRdb re-derived calls from the multiplex PCR reads in MiXCR, one entry per CDR3 protein. The sample carries about 700,000 distinct CDR3 sequences, 45% recorded once. This receptor was identified in an adult man with Graves' disease, either hyperthyroidism or ophthalmopathy (not recorded which). The sequenced material came from peripheral blood or thyroid tissue (not recorded which).

CDR3 amino acids: CASSVDVGAGETQYF. CDR3 in DNA: TGTGCCAGCAGCGTAGATGTCGGGGCGGGTGAGACCCAGTACTTC. The rearrangement joins TRBV9 to TRBJ2-5, with D perhaps TRBD1 or TRBD2 (5 bases each). Germline V gene sequence: CDR1 SGDLS, CDR2 YYNGEE. CDR3 size: 15 residues. The V end was cut by 0 bases, the J end by 5 bases, with 14 bases between.